This entry lists 11 T cell receptor beta chains sequenced from one sample in a study of regulatory T cells in long-lasting Graves disease. To make TCR beta libraries, researchers used iRepertoire HTBI primers and Arm-PCR of CDR3 regions. In TCRdb, the multiplex PCR reads were re-called with MiXCR into one record per CDR3 protein. The table includes 550,000 or so distinct CDR3 sequences, approximately 12% detected once. Time point indicated: newly diagnosed GD, antithyroid drugs for less than 3 months. Researchers made the TCR library from RNA that was extracted from PBMCs. The same data also contributed to another study, on T cells in Graves' hyperthyroidism and ophthalmopathy.

The sequencing used peripheral blood mononuclear cells (PBMCs), collected at new diagnosis, from a patient treated with antithyroid drugs. Receptors were obtained from a woman in her twenties or thirties with Graves disease.

This clonotype was seen repeatedly, ten times or more. The rearrangement uses TRBV12-3 or TRBV12-4 and TRBJ2-3; D may be TRBD1 or TRBD2 (5 bases each). With 5 bases removed from V and 2 bases from J, the gap between germline ends came to 8 bases. The CDR3 has 13 residues. CDR3 in amino acids: CASSPGTTDTQYF. Here the CDR3 DNA reads TGTGCCAGCAGTCCGGGGACCACAGATACGCAGTATTTT.

In its sample, this clonotype was seen many times. The genes are TRBV7-2 and TRBJ2-4; D gene unclear. There are 14 residues in the CDR3. V gave up 1 base and J gave up 2 bases, with 6 bases separating them. The germline V gene encodes CDR1 SGHTA and CDR2 FQGNSA. The CDR3 reads CASSLDSPKNIQYF. The CDR3 coding sequence is TGTGCCAGCAGCTTAGATTCCCCCAAAAACATTCAGTACTTC.

This clonotype was seen many times. V and J are TRBV12-3 or TRBV12-4 and TRBJ2-7; 11 bases agree with TRBD1. The CDR3 has 14 amino acids. The ends lost 4 bases at V and 5 bases at J; junction bases unmatched: 4. The CDR3 is CASSWTGGENEQYF. CDR3 coding DNA: TGTGCCAGCAGTTGGACAGGGGGCGAGAACGAGCAGTACTTC.

The V call is TRBV19, the J call TRBJ2-7; 11 nucleotides match TRBD2. Germline V gives CDR1 LNHDA, CDR2 SQIVND (reference sequence). V trimming: 5 bases; J trimming: 3 bases; junction bases outside the gene matches: 9. This CDR3 is 16 amino acids long. The CDR3 DNA reads as TGTGCCAGTAGTTCTCGAATAGCGGGGGGGAGCTACGAGCAGTACTTC. Protein sequence: CASSSRIAGGSYEQYF.

This clonotype has at least ten counts. The CDR3 protein is CASSQARLYGYTF. The CDR3 nucleotides read TGTGCCAGCAGCCAGGCTAGACTGTATGGCTACACCTTC. The chain is built from TRBV3-1 and TRBJ1-2; D gene ambiguous. CDR1 and CDR2 (germline): LGHDT, YNNKEL (reference sequence). CDR3 size: 13 residues. The ends were cut back, 3 bases at V and 5 bases at J, with 10 bases in the middle.

This clonotype showed up many times. This chain connects TRBV29-1 to TRBJ2-1, with D perhaps assigned TRBD1 or TRBD2 (5 bases each). The CDR3 consists of 10 residues. V was cut by 3 bases and J by 9 bases, with 6 bases left in between. CDR1 and CDR2 from the germline V gene are SQVTM and ANQGSEA. The CDR3 sequence is CSVEGVEQFF. In nucleotides, the CDR3 is TGCAGCGTTGAGGGGGTTGAGCAGTTCTTC.

In this sample, this clonotype turned up many times. The rearrangement links TRBV2 to TRBJ1-2, with 7 positions matching TRBD1. This CDR3 spans 12 amino acids. Germline assignment: CDR1 SNHLY and CDR2 FYNNEI. Trimming cost V 2 bases and J 8 bases; bases outside gene matches: 2. The CDR3 sequence: CASSEQGGGYTF. The CDR3 DNA reads as TGTGCCAGCAGTGAACAGGGGGGAGGCTACACCTTC.

This clonotype was counted at least ten times. The chain has TRBV19 and TRBJ2-7; the D gene could be TRBD1 or TRBD2 (6 bases each). CDR3 length equals 15 residues. Deletions cut 10 bases from V and 5 bases from J, with 24 bases between. In germline, CDR1 is LNHDA, CDR2 SQIVND (reference sequence). The CDR3 here is CATSESRGPGDEQYF. Written as DNA, the CDR3 is TGTGCCACCTCCGAATCCAGGGGACCGGGGGACGAGCAGTACTTC.

The table lists this clonotype with many counts. This rearrangement joins TRBV7-6 to TRBJ2-7; TRBD1 agrees at 7 bases. This CDR3 has 12 residues. Per germline, CDR1 SGHVS and CDR2 FNYEAQ. V trimming: 5 bases; J trimming: 6 bases; junction bases outside the gene matches: 4. CDR3 nucleotides: TGTGCCAGCAGCCCAGACAGGGTCGAGCAGTACTTC. It translates to CASSPDRVEQYF.

The chain couples TRBV19 to TRBJ1-5; D perhaps matches TRBD1 (5 bases). CDR3 length: 15 amino acids. Trimming took 1 base from V and 7 from J, leaving 14 bases between them. CDR1 and CDR2 from the germline V gene are LNHDA and SQIVND (reference sequence). CDR3 protein: CASSIGGPRGQPQHF. DNA of the CDR3: TGTGCCAGTAGTATAGGGGGACCCCGAGGGCAGCCCCAGCATTTT.

The chain is built from TRBV20-1 and TRBJ2-7, with TRBD2 matching 7 bases. Germline assignment: CDR1 DFQATT and CDR2 SNEGSKA (reference sequence). The ends lost 4 bases at V and 2 bases at J; junction bases unmatched: 11. The CDR3 is 15 amino acids. CDR3 sequence: CSATNGGRGAYEQYF. CDR3 nucleotides: TGCAGTGCTACGAATGGGGGGAGGGGAGCCTACGAGCAGTACTTC.